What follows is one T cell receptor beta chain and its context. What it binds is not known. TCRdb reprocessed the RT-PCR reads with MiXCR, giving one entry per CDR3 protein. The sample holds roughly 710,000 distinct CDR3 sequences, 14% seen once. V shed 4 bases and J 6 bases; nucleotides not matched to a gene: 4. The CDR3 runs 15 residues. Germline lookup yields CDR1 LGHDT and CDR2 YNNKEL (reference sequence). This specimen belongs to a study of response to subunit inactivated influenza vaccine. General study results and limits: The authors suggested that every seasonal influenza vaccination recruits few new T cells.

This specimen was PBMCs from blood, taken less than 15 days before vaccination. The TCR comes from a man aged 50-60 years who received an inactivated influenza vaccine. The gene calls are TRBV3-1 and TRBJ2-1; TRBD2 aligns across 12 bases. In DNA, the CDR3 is TGTGCCAGCAGCCCCATACTAGCGGGAGGCAATGAGCAGTTCTTC. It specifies CASSPILAGGNEQFF.